Below, one T cell receptor beta chain is given with its context. Antigen unknown. This specimen belongs to a study of PD-1 blockade in classical Hodgkin lymphoma. Study-wide results and caveats: Lower baseline TCR diversity was reported for newly diagnosed patients than for healthy donors.

Method: immunoSEQ multiplex PCR; TCRdb's copy keeps in-frame clones and lacks some. Here the sample spans approximately 52,000 clones, approximately 86% being singletons. CDR3 size: 14 residues. Losses at the gene ends were 5 bases for V and 7 bases for J; bases not matched to a gene: 6. Per germline, CDR1 MDHEN and CDR2 SYDVKM. Noted time point: cycle 4 day 1 (C4D1), after about 6 weeks of nivolumab. Each patient experienced a relapse that followed autologous stem cell transplantation, and brentuximab vedotin exposure varied. This TCR was recovered from a human donor with classical Hodgkin lymphoma. The J gene is TRBJ1-4, the V gene TRBV28, with 8 bases matching TRBD1. The starting material was peripheral blood mononuclear cells (PBMCs), obtained before the fourth cycle of nivolumab. The CDR3 is CASSPRTGTEKLFF. DNA for the CDR3: TGTGCCAGCAGTCCTCGGACAGGGACTGAAAAACTGTTTTTT.